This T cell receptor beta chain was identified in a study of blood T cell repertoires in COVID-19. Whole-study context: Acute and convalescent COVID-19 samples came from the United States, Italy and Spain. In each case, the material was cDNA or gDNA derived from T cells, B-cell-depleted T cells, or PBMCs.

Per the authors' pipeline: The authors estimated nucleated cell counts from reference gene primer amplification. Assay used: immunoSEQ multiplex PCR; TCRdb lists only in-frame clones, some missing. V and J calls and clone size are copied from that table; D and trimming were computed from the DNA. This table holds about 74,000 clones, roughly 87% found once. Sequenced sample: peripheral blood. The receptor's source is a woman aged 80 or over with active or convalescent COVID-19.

As DNA, the CDR3 is TGTGCCTGGAGTCCGGGAGGGAACTACGAGCAGTACTTC. Translating it yields CAWSPGGNYEQYF. This sequence joins TRBV30 and TRBJ2-7; the match to TRBD2 covers 8 bases. Germline CDR1 and CDR2: GTSNPN and SVGIG (reference sequence). CDR3 length equals 13 residues. The ends lost 2 bases at V and 3 bases at J; junction bases unmatched: 3.